The next 9 T cell receptor beta chains were all read from a single sample in a study of shared clonotypes between healthy human individuals. Here immunoSEQ multiplex PCR was the method, and the copy in TCRdb shows in-frame clones only, minus some. Counted here are more than 400,000 clones, 90% to 97% occurring once; the ten biggest clones make up approximately 0.06%. Specimen: naive CD4+ T cells sorted from blood. Subset indicated: CD45RA+ positively selected. All receptors derive from a woman between 25 and 40 years old in good health.

J is TRBJ1-1 and V is TRBV27, with TRBD1 identical over 11 bases. The ends lost 4 bases at V and 3 bases at J; junction bases unmatched: 7. The CDR3 is 16 residues long. Germline V lookup: CDR1 MNHEY, CDR2 SMNVEV (reference sequence). CDR3 nucleotide sequence: TGTGCCAGCAGTTCCTGGACAGGGGGCTTCGACACTGAAGCTTTCTTT. This gives the protein CASSSWTGGFDTEAFF.

This rearrangement joins TRBV29-1 to TRBJ2-2; 7 positions agree with TRBD1. The length of the CDR3 is 14 residues. V lost 6 bases, J lost 2 bases, and 6 bases stayed unmatched. The germline gives CDR1 SQVTM, CDR2 ANQGSEA. CDR3 nucleotides: TGCAGCGTGGGGGACAGCCCAAACACCGGGGAGCTGTTTTTT. This sequence encodes CSVGDSPNTGELFF.

This chain connects TRBV7-2 to TRBJ2-7, with D maybe TRBD2 (5 bases). This CDR3 spans 13 amino acids. V shed 6 bases and J shed 0 bases, with 9 bases lying between them. Germline values: CDR1 SGHTA, CDR2 FQGNSA. In nucleotides, the CDR3 is TGTGCCAGCAGTAAGCGGAGCTCCTACGAGCAGTACTTC. Translating gives CASSKRSSYEQYF. Full variable domain (outside the CDR3, taken from reference TRBV7-2 and TRBJ2-7): GAGVSQSPSNKVTEKGKDVELRCDPISGHTALYWYRQSLGQGLEFLIYFQGNSAPDKSGLPSDRFSAERTGGSVSTLTIQRTQQEDSAVYLCASSKRSSYEQYFGPGTRLTVT.

J is TRBJ2-3 and V is TRBV27, with D hard to call. The CDR3 totals 16 residues. Germline V lookup: CDR1 MNHEY, CDR2 SMNVEV (reference sequence). V was cut by 4 bases and J by 2 bases, with 16 bases left in between. The CDR3 loop reads CASSYHSVGITDTQYF. CDR3 sequence (DNA): TGTGCCAGCAGTTACCATTCGGTGGGGATCACAGATACGCAGTATTTT.

V usage is TRBV29-1 and J usage is TRBJ2-1; 12 bases map to TRBD2. The CDR3 spans 14 residues. The V and J ends lost 7 bases and 6 bases, in that order; junction bases with no gene match: 7. Germline V gene lookup returns CDR1 SQVTM and CDR2 ANQGSEA. CDR3: CSGAGTSGSNEQFF. Written as DNA, the CDR3 is TGCAGCGGGGCCGGGACTAGCGGGTCCAATGAGCAGTTCTTC.

Concerning this clone: The same CDR3 can be traced to other DNA sequences in this sample. V and J are TRBV6-5 and TRBJ1-2; tentative D call: TRBD1 (5 bases). The CDR3 sequence is 12 residues long. The V gene lost 4 bases and the J gene lost 5 bases, with 8 bases spanning the gap. Germline CDR1 is MNHEY and CDR2 is SVGAGI. This CDR3 is CASSSGRYGYTF. CDR3 DNA: TGTGCCAGCAGTTCAGGGAGGTATGGCTACACCTTC.

This chain joins TRBV18 and TRBJ1-6, with D maybe TRBD1 (5 bases). This CDR3 spans 16 amino acids. V lost 0 bases and J lost 7, with 13 bases in between. The germline V gene has CDR1 KGHSH and CDR2 LQKENI. The CDR3 DNA reads as TGTGCCAGCTCACCACCCGGACAACGACCGAATTCACCCCTCCACTTT. Its translation: CASSPPGQRPNSPLHF.

The gene calls are TRBV28 and TRBJ1-1, with 7 bases lining up with TRBD1. Trimming took 5 bases from V and 7 from J; bases not matched to a gene: 13. CDR1 and CDR2 (germline): MDHEN, SYDVKM. The CDR3 spans 15 residues. CDR3 sequence reads: CASSPGDSFGGEAFF. The CDR3 DNA reads as TGTGCCAGCAGTCCCGGGGACAGTTTTGGGGGTGAAGCTTTCTTT.

The chain carries TRBV5-1 and TRBJ2-2; maybe TRBD2 (5 bases). The CDR3 has 15 amino acids. Looked up from germline, CDR1 is SGHRS and CDR2 is YFSETQ. With 3 bases removed from V and 7 bases from J, the gap between germline ends came to 16 bases. DNA for the CDR3: TGCGCCAGCAGCTCCTCCCTTCGGGGTGGCGGGGAGCTGTTTTTT. Its translation: CASSSSLRGGGELFF.